This T cell receptor beta chain stems from a study of OX40 agonist ivuxolimab in advanced cancers. Study as a whole: Aged about 20 to 85 with a mean of about 63 years, they were less than 90% male. Study-level points and caveats: CD8+ T cells were the subset that, on average, had more expanded clones than CD4+.

At baseline, cycle 4 day 1, and cycle 7 day 1, blood was sampled. The CDR3 is 14 residues long. Germline assignment: CDR1 LNHDA and CDR2 SQIVND (reference sequence). V gave up 5 bases and J gave up 4 bases; unmatched junction bases: 6. As regards this clone: Its antigen remains unidentified.

Profiled with immunoSEQ multiplex PCR; TCRdb holds only in-frame clones, not every one. The table lists around 24,000 clones, about 85% of them singletons. The sequences come from CD4+ or CD8+ T cells sorted from blood, collected in a trial of the OX40 agonist ivuxolimab. The receptor was derived from an adult with an advanced solid tumor such as melanoma, head and neck, liver or kidney cancer. The chain uses TRBV19 and TRBJ1-1, with 8 nucleotides matching TRBD1. For the CDR3, the DNA is TGTGCCAGTAGTGCCACAGGGGGTGTCACTGAAGCTTTCTTT. Protein product: CASSATGGVTEAFF.